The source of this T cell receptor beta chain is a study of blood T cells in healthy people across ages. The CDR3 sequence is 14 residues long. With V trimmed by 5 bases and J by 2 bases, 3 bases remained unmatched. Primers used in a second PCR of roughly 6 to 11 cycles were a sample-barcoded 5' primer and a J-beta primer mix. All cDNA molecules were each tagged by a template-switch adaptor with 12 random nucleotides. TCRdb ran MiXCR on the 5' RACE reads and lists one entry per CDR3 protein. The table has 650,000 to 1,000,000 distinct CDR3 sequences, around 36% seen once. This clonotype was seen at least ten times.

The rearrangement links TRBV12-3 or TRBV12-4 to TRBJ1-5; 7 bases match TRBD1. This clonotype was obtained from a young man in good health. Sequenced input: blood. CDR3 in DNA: TGTGCCAGCAGTAAAGGACAGGGCAATCAGCCCCAGCATTTT. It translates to CASSKGQGNQPQHF.